These T cell receptor beta chains were read from a single sample in a study of blood T cell repertoires in COVID-19. Produced via immunoSEQ multiplex PCR; TCRdb's table is partial and in-frame only. The profile shows around 300,000 clones, roughly 88% of them singletons. Sequenced material: peripheral blood. All receptors come from a woman in her seventies with acute or convalescent COVID-19. The CDR3 runs from the conserved cysteine through the conserved F or W. Each record gives: V gene, D gene, J gene, clone size, CDR3 protein, CDR3 DNA. The D gene is left open where the match is weak. Size values are once, few and many counts, or a class for expanded clones, and some rows have none.

v_call: TRBV19; d_call: TRBD1; j_call: TRBJ1-1; clone_size: .; cdr3_aa: CASSKTGVTEAFF; cdr3_nt: TGTGCCAGTAGCAAGACAGGGGTTACTGAAGCTTTCTTT
v_call: TRBV30; d_call: TRBD1; j_call: TRBJ1-1; clone_size: .; cdr3_aa: CAWGGTALMNTEAFF; cdr3_nt: TGTGCCTGGGGAGGGACAGCCTTAATGAACACTGAAGCTTTCTTT
v_call: TRBV10-3; d_call: .; j_call: TRBJ1-5; clone_size: .; cdr3_aa: CAISESVTGGQPQHF; cdr3_nt: TGTGCCATCAGTGAGTCTGTTACGGGCGGGCAGCCCCAGCATTTT
v_call: TRBV9; d_call: .; j_call: TRBJ2-1; clone_size: few; cdr3_aa: CASSVDSQGQFF; cdr3_nt: TGTGCCAGCAGCGTAGACAGTCAGGGGCAGTTCTTC
v_call: TRBV4-1; d_call: TRBD2; j_call: TRBJ2-5; clone_size: .; cdr3_aa: CASSQVGLAVRETQYF; cdr3_nt: TGCGCCAGCAGCCAAGTGGGACTAGCGGTACGGGAGACCCAGTACTTC
v_call: TRBV25-1; d_call: TRBD1; j_call: TRBJ1-1; clone_size: .; cdr3_aa: CASSEYPQGTDLKAFF; cdr3_nt: TGTGCCAGCAGTGAGTACCCACAGGGGACCGATCTGAAAGCTTTCTTT
v_call: TRBV3-1/TRBV3-2; d_call: .; j_call: TRBJ2-1; clone_size: .; cdr3_aa: CASSQEATSSNEQFF; cdr3_nt: TGTGCCAGCAGCCAAGAGGCGACTAGTTCAAATGAGCAGTTCTTC
v_call: TRBV29-1; d_call: TRBD1; j_call: TRBJ1-1; clone_size: .; cdr3_aa: CSVWDRLNTEAFF; cdr3_nt: TGCAGCGTATGGGACAGGCTGAACACTGAAGCTTTCTTT
v_call: TRBV9; d_call: .; j_call: TRBJ1-4; clone_size: once; cdr3_aa: CASSAGAGGRNEKLFF; cdr3_nt: TGTGCCAGCAGCGCTGGGGCGGGGGGGCGGAATGAAAAACTGTTTTTT
v_call: TRBV10-2; d_call: .; j_call: TRBJ1-4; clone_size: .; cdr3_aa: CASMGQVNEKLFF; cdr3_nt: TGCGCCAGCATGGGGCAGGTGAATGAAAAACTGTTTTTT
v_call: TRBV6-5; d_call: TRBD1; j_call: TRBJ1-1; clone_size: .; cdr3_aa: CASRTGRTGEAFF; cdr3_nt: TGTGCCAGCCGCACAGGGCGGACAGGTGAAGCTTTCTTT
v_call: TRBV6-5; d_call: .; j_call: TRBJ2-5; clone_size: .; cdr3_aa: CAIEGQETQYF; cdr3_nt: TGTGCTATAGAGGGCCAAGAGACCCAGTACTTC
v_call: TRBV25-1; d_call: TRBD2; j_call: TRBJ2-1; clone_size: .; cdr3_aa: CASSVLGLAASGYNEQFF; cdr3_nt: TGTGCCAGCAGTGTTCTGGGACTAGCGGCGTCAGGTTACAATGAGCAGTTCTTC
v_call: TRBV11-2; d_call: .; j_call: TRBJ2-7; clone_size: .; cdr3_aa: CASSENRVEQYF; cdr3_nt: TGTGCCAGCAGCGAGAACAGGGTCGAGCAGTACTTC
v_call: TRBV6-5; d_call: TRBD1; j_call: TRBJ1-2; clone_size: .; cdr3_aa: CASSYTGGSNYGYTF; cdr3_nt: TGTGCCAGCAGTTACACAGGGGGCAGTAACTATGGCTACACCTTC
v_call: TRBV3-1/TRBV3-2; d_call: .; j_call: TRBJ1-2; clone_size: .; cdr3_aa: CASSLSGGYTF; cdr3_nt: TGTGCCAGCAGCCTGAGCGGGGGCTACACCTTC
v_call: TRBV29-1; d_call: .; j_call: TRBJ2-5; clone_size: .; cdr3_aa: CSVDEGWETQYF; cdr3_nt: TGCAGCGTTGATGAGGGATGGGAGACCCAGTACTTC
v_call: TRBV3-1/TRBV3-2; d_call: TRBD1; j_call: TRBJ2-3; clone_size: .; cdr3_aa: CASSQGGTGTGKADTQYF; cdr3_nt: TGTGCCAGCAGCCAAGGGGGAACCGGGACAGGGAAAGCAGATACGCAGTATTTT
v_call: TRBV3-1/TRBV3-2; d_call: TRBD2; j_call: TRBJ2-2; clone_size: .; cdr3_aa: CASSQERLAGTGELFF; cdr3_nt: TGTGCCAGCAGCCAAGAGCGGCTAGCGGGGACCGGGGAGCTGTTTTTT
v_call: TRBV12-2; d_call: .; j_call: TRBJ1-6; clone_size: .; cdr3_aa: CASRPKGGNSPLHF; cdr3_nt: TGTGCAAGTCGCCCAAAGGGAGGGAATTCACCCCTCCACTTT
v_call: TRBV5-1; d_call: TRBD1; j_call: TRBJ2-7; clone_size: .; cdr3_aa: CASSLAGTGSYEQYF; cdr3_nt: TGCGCCAGCAGCTTGGCAGGGACAGGTTCCTACGAGCAGTACTTC
v_call: TRBV5-1; d_call: .; j_call: TRBJ1-3; clone_size: .; cdr3_aa: CASSQDGSGNTIYF; cdr3_nt: TGCGCCAGCAGCCAAGACGGGTCGGGAAACACCATATATTTT
v_call: TRBV6-1; d_call: .; j_call: TRBJ1-5; clone_size: .; cdr3_aa: CASSESRGFQPQHF; cdr3_nt: TGTGCCAGCAGTGAATCTAGGGGGTTTCAGCCCCAGCATTTT
v_call: TRBV11-3; d_call: .; j_call: TRBJ2-3; clone_size: .; cdr3_aa: CASSLGGDGSADTQYF; cdr3_nt: TGTGCCAGCAGCTTAGGCGGCGACGGCTCCGCAGATACGCAGTATTTT
v_call: TRBV6-5; d_call: .; j_call: TRBJ2-3; clone_size: .; cdr3_aa: CASSSGTFTDTQYF; cdr3_nt: TGTGCCAGCAGTTCCGGGACTTTCACAGATACGCAGTATTTT
v_call: TRBV5-1; d_call: .; j_call: TRBJ1-1; clone_size: .; cdr3_aa: CASSFGVRGNTEAFF; cdr3_nt: TGCGCCAGCAGCTTCGGGGTCAGGGGGAACACTGAAGCTTTCTTT
v_call: TRBV27; d_call: .; j_call: TRBJ2-7; clone_size: .; cdr3_aa: CASSPRRGGYEQYF; cdr3_nt: TGTGCCAGCAGTCCCAGGAGGGGAGGCTACGAGCAGTACTTC
v_call: TRBV28; d_call: .; j_call: TRBJ2-5; clone_size: .; cdr3_aa: CASRRTPGREETQYF; cdr3_nt: TGTGCCAGCAGACGAACCCCCGGGAGAGAAGAGACCCAGTACTTC
v_call: TRBV15; d_call: TRBD1; j_call: TRBJ1-1; clone_size: .; cdr3_aa: CATSRGFDRGNTEAFF; cdr3_nt: TGTGCCACCAGCAGGGGGTTCGACAGGGGGAACACTGAAGCTTTCTTT
v_call: TRBV20-1; d_call: TRBD1; j_call: TRBJ1-2; clone_size: .; cdr3_aa: CSADDRGGYTF; cdr3_nt: TGCAGTGCAGACGACAGGGGAGGCTACACCTTC
v_call: TRBV3-1/TRBV3-2; d_call: TRBD1; j_call: TRBJ1-1; clone_size: once; cdr3_aa: CASSQSESGGRSDF; cdr3_nt: TGTGCCAGCAGCCAAAGTGAGTCAGGGGGTCGGAGCGACTTT
v_call: TRBV13; d_call: .; j_call: TRBJ2-3; clone_size: .; cdr3_aa: CASSLVPNTDTQYF; cdr3_nt: TGTGCCAGCAGCTTAGTTCCTAACACAGATACGCAGTATTTT
v_call: TRBV2; d_call: .; j_call: TRBJ2-5; clone_size: .; cdr3_aa: CASSLSRKETQYF; cdr3_nt: TGTGCCAGCAGTCTATCAAGAAAAGAGACCCAGTACTTC
v_call: TRBV5-1; d_call: .; j_call: TRBJ2-1; clone_size: .; cdr3_aa: CASSLVSSEQFF; cdr3_nt: TGCGCCAGCAGCTTGGTGTCGAGCGAGCAGTTCTTC
v_call: TRBV12-3/TRBV12-4; d_call: .; j_call: TRBJ2-7; clone_size: once; cdr3_aa: CASHGGISYEQYF; cdr3_nt: TGTGCCAGTCACGGGGGAATTTCCTACGAGCAGTACTTC
v_call: TRBV10-1; d_call: .; j_call: TRBJ2-3; clone_size: .; cdr3_aa: CASSDARVDTQYF; cdr3_nt: TGCGCCAGCAGTGATGCCCGCGTGGATACGCAGTATTTT
v_call: TRBV5-1; d_call: .; j_call: TRBJ1-1; clone_size: .; cdr3_aa: CASSLNGHAANTEAFF; cdr3_nt: TGCGCCAGCAGCTTGAACGGACATGCGGCGAACACTGAAGCTTTCTTT
v_call: TRBV3-1/TRBV3-2; d_call: .; j_call: TRBJ2-3; clone_size: .; cdr3_aa: CASSQYDSGDTQYF; cdr3_nt: TGTGCCAGCAGCCAATACGACTCGGGGGATACGCAGTATTTT
v_call: TRBV10-3; d_call: .; j_call: TRBJ2-7; clone_size: .; cdr3_aa: CAISGASSGYEQYF; cdr3_nt: TGTGCCATCAGTGGGGCAAGTAGCGGATACGAGCAGTACTTC
v_call: TRBV12-3/TRBV12-4; d_call: TRBD2; j_call: TRBJ2-5; clone_size: .; cdr3_aa: CASSSIAGETQYF; cdr3_nt: TGTGCCAGCAGCAGTATAGCGGGCGAGACCCAGTACTTC
v_call: TRBV5-6; d_call: .; j_call: TRBJ1-5; clone_size: .; cdr3_aa: CASSSTGYNQPQHF; cdr3_nt: TGTGCCAGCAGCTCGACAGGTTACAATCAGCCCCAGCATTTT
v_call: TRBV7-9; d_call: .; j_call: TRBJ1-1; clone_size: .; cdr3_aa: CASSLAEGGEAFF; cdr3_nt: TGTGCCAGCAGCTTAGCTGAAGGGGGTGAAGCTTTCTTT
v_call: TRBV9; d_call: .; j_call: TRBJ1-6; clone_size: .; cdr3_aa: CASSVGDGGNSPLHF; cdr3_nt: TGTGCCAGCAGCGTAGGAGACGGGGGGAATTCACCCCTCCACTTT
v_call: TRBV11-2; d_call: .; j_call: TRBJ1-1; clone_size: .; cdr3_aa: CASSLTVMNTEAFF; cdr3_nt: TGTGCCAGCAGCTTAACGGTTATGAACACTGAAGCTTTCTTT
v_call: TRBV6-1; d_call: .; j_call: TRBJ2-3; clone_size: .; cdr3_aa: CASSDQSTDTQYF; cdr3_nt: TGTGCCAGCAGTGACCAAAGCACAGATACGCAGTATTTT
v_call: TRBV4-1; d_call: .; j_call: TRBJ1-5; clone_size: .; cdr3_aa: CASSQAGGARNQPQHF; cdr3_nt: TGCGCCAGCAGCCAAGCGGGCGGGGCCCGGAATCAGCCCCAGCATTTT
v_call: TRBV2; d_call: .; j_call: TRBJ1-1; clone_size: once; cdr3_aa: CASSSPGGPTNTEAFF; cdr3_nt: TGTGCCAGCAGTTCTCCGGGGGGTCCAACGAACACTGAAGCTTTCTTT
v_call: TRBV5-4; d_call: TRBD1; j_call: TRBJ1-3; clone_size: .; cdr3_aa: CASSLPEGQLLNTIYF; cdr3_nt: TGTGCCAGCAGCTTGCCCGAGGGACAGCTTTTAAACACCATATATTTT
v_call: TRBV18; d_call: TRBD1; j_call: TRBJ1-5; clone_size: .; cdr3_aa: CASSPRQGYNQPQHF; cdr3_nt: TGTGCCAGCTCACCCAGACAGGGGTACAATCAGCCCCAGCATTTT
v_call: TRBV2; d_call: .; j_call: TRBJ1-2; clone_size: .; cdr3_aa: CASSSARVRGYTF; cdr3_nt: TGTGCCAGCAGCTCGGCCCGGGTGAGGGGCTACACCTTC
v_call: TRBV5-6; d_call: TRBD1; j_call: TRBJ1-2; clone_size: .; cdr3_aa: CASRATGESYYGYTF; cdr3_nt: TGTGCCAGCAGAGCCACAGGGGAAAGTTACTATGGCTACACCTTC
v_call: TRBV7-8; d_call: .; j_call: TRBJ2-7; clone_size: few; cdr3_aa: CASIGRVNNEQYF; cdr3_nt: TGTGCCAGCATCGGCAGGGTGAACAACGAGCAGTACTTC
v_call: TRBV5-1; d_call: .; j_call: TRBJ1-1; clone_size: .; cdr3_aa: CASSYLQGGYTEAFF; cdr3_nt: TGCGCCAGCAGCTACCTACAGGGCGGGTACACTGAAGCTTTCTTT
v_call: TRBV24-1; d_call: .; j_call: TRBJ2-5; clone_size: .; cdr3_aa: CATSDLAVETQYF; cdr3_nt: TGTGCCACCAGTGATTTGGCGGTCGAGACCCAGTACTTC